This TCR beta chain was documented in a study of identical twins. The CDR3 is made up of 15 amino acids. Germline CDR1 reads MDHEN; CDR2 reads SYDVKM. The V gene end was trimmed by 6 bases and the J gene end by 10 bases; junction bases not matched to a gene: 9. Findings and limits, study-wide: The more abundant beta clonotypes in cord blood had fewer insertions, and memory repertoires did not show this.

This clonotype showed up just a few times. Its antigen is undetermined. The authors used template switching to add a universal primer site and gave cDNA unique molecular identifiers. TCRdb re-called the 5' RACE reads with MiXCR, one entry per CDR3 protein. The sample holds about 240,000 distinct CDR3 sequences, roughly 12% seen once. The data also belong to a second study, concerning yellow fever vaccine responses in identical twins.

The TCR comes from a woman between 18 and 29 years old in good health. Material: memory (CD45RO+) T cells sorted from blood. The chain employs TRBV28 and TRBJ1-6; 10 bases are a match to TRBD1. The CDR3 loop is CASRLGQGNPSPLHF. The CDR3 coding sequence is TGTGCCAGCAGATTGGGACAGGGGAACCCGTCACCCCTCCACTTT.